The sequence of this T cell receptor beta chain was determined in a study of tissue T cells after allogeneic stem cell transplantation. Overall study: Patients with graft-versus-host disease had grafts: several unmodified, three CD34-selected and T-cell-depleted. Regarding the study as a whole: Across patients, clones rarely overlapped, yet motif clusters were shared tissue-specifically. Tissue-detected TCR repertoire was only partly captured by blood and spleen T cells. The study did not identify alloreactive or antigen-specific tissue TCRs, and some clones might be persisting host cells.

Libraries were prepared by immunoSEQ multiplex PCR; TCRdb keeps only in-frame clonotypes and omits some of them. The repertoire includes about 26,000 clones, about 90% of them detected once, and more than 1.5% sits in the top ten. Concerning this clone itself: No antigen is known for it.

This specimen consisted of blood, obtained before transplantation. This TCR came from a male donor aged 60 or over who later had graft-versus-host disease after an allogeneic stem cell transplant.

In nucleotides, the CDR3 is TGTGCCAGCAGCTTGGACAGTTCCTACGAGCAGTACTTC. Encoded protein: CASSLDSSYEQYF. J is TRBJ2-7 and V is TRBV11-3; the D gene is possibly TRBD1 (6 bases). V lost 3 bases to trimming and J lost 1 base, with 7 bases between them. Germline CDR1 SGHNT, CDR2 YENEEA. This CDR3 is 13 amino acids long. The variable domain in full, with the rest retrieved from reference TRBV11-3 and TRBJ2-7, is EAGVVQSPRYKIIEKKQPVAFWCNPISGHNTLYWYLQNLGQGPELLIRYENEEAVDDSQLPKDRFSAERLKGVDSTLKIQPAELGDSAVYLCASSLDSSYEQYFGPGTRLTVT.